What follows are 12 T cell receptor beta chains derived from one specimen sequenced in a study of breast tumors, draining lymph nodes, adjacent tissues. TCRdb fed the multiplex PCR reads into MiXCR, producing one record per CDR3 protein. This sample has more than 200,000 distinct CDR3 sequences, with approximately 29% found just once. Breast cancer patients provided tissue from their axillary draining lymph nodes. The sequenced sample was axillary lymph node tissue. These receptors originate from a female donor with breast cancer. Some clones in this sample may be carry-over from other donors' samples.

This clonotype appeared once. The rearrangement uses TRBV29-1 and TRBJ2-7; 10 bases line up with TRBD2. J gave up 3 bases and V 2 bases, and 7 bases lay outside the gene matches. The germline V gene encodes CDR1 SQVTM and CDR2 ANQGSEA. CDR3 length: 15 residues. CDR3 residues: CSVEIAGGRIYEQYF. The DNA of the CDR3 is TGCAGCGTTGAAATAGCGGGAGGTCGTATCTACGAGCAGTACTTC.

On this clonotype itself: A much bigger clone sits one base away, suggesting this may be a read error. A read error is likely, as this CDR3 ends without the conserved phenylalanine or tryptophan. The chain is built from TRBV3-1 and TRBJ1-3; tentative D call: TRBD1 (5 bases). The CDR3 runs 14 residues. V was clipped by 1 base and J by 4 bases, with 8 bases between them. Germline-derived CDR1 and CDR2 are LGHDT and YNNKEL (reference sequence). The CDR3 protein is CASSQAGTGNTIYS. The CDR3 DNA is TGTGCCAGCAGCCAAGCGGGGACGGGAAACACCATATATTCT.

This clonotype has a count of ten or more. A read error may produce the germline difference seen at one junction end. This chain connects TRBV6-6 to TRBJ2-7, with 7 bases fitting TRBD2. Germline-derived CDR1 and CDR2 are MNHNY and SVGAGI (reference sequence). There are 15 residues in the CDR3. Here the CDR3 reads CASSHSSGGTYEQYF. CDR3 in DNA: TGTGCCAGCAGTCACTCATCCGGGGGGACGTACGAGCAGTACTTC.

The chain uses TRBV6-5 and TRBJ2-2; tentatively, D is TRBD1 (5 bases). The CDR3 runs to 15 residues. CDR1 is MNHEY, CDR2 SVGAGI, per germline. V was cut by 7 bases and J by 7 bases, with 19 bases left in between. The CDR3 DNA reads TGTGCCAGCACTCACGTCCAGGGAAAGGTCGGGGAGCTGTTTTTT. The encoded protein is CASTHVQGKVGELFF.

In its sample, this clonotype was seen a few times. This sequence joins TRBV11-3 and TRBJ1-1, with D hard to call. V lost 5 bases, J lost 1 base, and 14 bases lay in between. CDR1 is SGHNT and CDR2 is YENEEA in the germline V gene. The CDR3 consists of 15 residues. CDR3 DNA sequence: TGTGCCAGCAGCACGCCCCGGGGAGGGAACACTGAAGCTTTCTTT. As protein: CASSTPRGGNTEAFF. Based on the CDR3 plus reference TRBV11-3 and TRBJ1-1, the full variable domain is EAGVVQSPRYKIIEKKQPVAFWCNPISGHNTLYWYLQNLGQGPELLIRYENEEAVDDSQLPKDRFSAERLKGVDSTLKIQPAELGDSAVYLCASSTPRGGNTEAFFGQGTRLTVV.

This clonotype was counted ten times or more. The chain has TRBV29-1 and TRBJ2-5; perhaps D is TRBD1 or TRBD2 (6 bases each). The V and J ends lost 7 bases and 5 bases respectively, with 17 bases between them. The CDR3 extends over 13 amino acids. Looked up from germline, CDR1 is SQVTM and CDR2 is ANQGSEA. In DNA, the CDR3 is TGCAGCGCCGGGGGCCTGGGATGGGAGACCCAGTACTTC. Its translation: CSAGGLGWETQYF. Filled out from reference TRBV29-1 and TRBJ2-5, the complete variable domain reads SAVISQKPSRDICQRGTSLTIQCQVDSQVTMMFWYRQQPGQSLTLIATANQGSEATYESGFVIDKFPISRPNLTFSTLTVSNMSPEDSSIYLCSAGGLGWETQYFGPGTRLLVL.

The rearrangement links TRBV12-3 or TRBV12-4 to TRBJ2-2, with TRBD2 identical over 14 bases. The CDR3 consists of 15 residues. Unmatched junction bases numbered 2, after V lost 4 bases and J lost 7 bases. The chain's CDR3 is CASSWTSGRNGELFF. CDR3 sequence (DNA): TGTGCCAGCAGTTGGACTAGCGGGAGGAACGGGGAGCTGTTTTTT.

In DNA, the CDR3 is TGTGCCAGTAGTAACAGGGGGACAGCTCTCTATGGCTACACCTTC. It translates to CASSNRGTALYGYTF. The chain links TRBV19 to TRBJ1-2; TRBD1 matches at 8 bases. CDR1 and CDR2 from the germline V gene are LNHDA and SQIVND (reference sequence). V gave up 4 bases and J gave up 4 bases; unmatched junction bases: 8. This CDR3 contains 15 residues.

This clonotype was observed many times. This chain links TRBV5-1 with TRBJ2-1; D possibly matches TRBD1 or TRBD2 (5 bases each). The CDR3 consists of 14 residues. In germline, CDR1 is SGHRS, CDR2 YFSETQ. Trimming cost V 0 bases and J 7 bases, with 11 bases left between them. This CDR3 reads CASSLGDLSNEQFF. DNA of the CDR3: TGCGCCAGCAGCTTGGGGGACCTAAGTAATGAGCAGTTCTTC.

V gene TRBV20-1 combines with J gene TRBJ2-1; maybe TRBD2 (5 bases). The V gene's germline CDR1 is DFQATT and CDR2 SNEGSKA (reference sequence). Trimming shortened V by 3 bases and J by 0 bases, and 9 bases separated the two germline ends. The CDR3 is 14 residues long. The CDR3 coding sequence is TGCAGTGCTAGCGGGGTAAGCTCCTACAATGAGCAGTTCTTC. Translating gives CSASGVSSYNEQFF.

Ten or more counts support this clonotype. The gene calls are TRBV11-3 and TRBJ2-2, with a tentative D call TRBD2 (5 bases). V lost 5 bases, J lost 5 bases, and 18 bases lay in between. Germline loops: CDR1 SGHNT, CDR2 YENEEA. The CDR3 is 16 residues long. For the CDR3, the DNA is TGTGCCAGCAGCCCTCCTTCCGGGCCGGGGACCGGGGAGCTGTTTTTT. Its translation is CASSPPSGPGTGELFF.

This clonotype was seen at least ten times. The chain links TRBV24-1 to TRBJ2-7; D is ambiguous. This CDR3 has 15 residues. Germline V CDR1 and CDR2: KGHDR, SFDVKD. V lost 4 bases, J lost 0 bases, and 12 bases lay in between. The CDR3 nucleotides read TGTGCCACCAGTGACCGAGGATCGGGCTCCTACGAGCAGTACTTC. Protein: CATSDRGSGSYEQYF.